Shown below are 15 T cell receptor beta chains from a single sample sequenced in a study of blood T cell repertoires in COVID-19. Only in-frame clones appear in the TCRdb table, and some are missing; sequencing was by immunoSEQ multiplex PCR. The sample carries roughly 87,000 clones, about 83% recorded once. The sequencing sample was made of peripheral blood. All receptors come from a man between 50 and 59 years old with active COVID-19.

The rearrangement joins TRBV28 to TRBJ1-4; possibly TRBD1 for D (5 bases). V gave up 7 bases and J gave up 10 bases, with 19 bases separating them. CDR1 and CDR2 (germline): MDHEN, SYDVKM. CDR3 length equals 14 residues. The CDR3: CASTDPGKMGKLFF. In nucleotides, the CDR3 is TGTGCCAGCACGGATCCAGGGAAGATGGGAAAACTGTTTTTT.

The chain joins TRBV5-3 to TRBJ1-4, with D possibly being TRBD1 (5 bases). TRBV5-3 is classed as an ORF, of uncertain function. Trimming pared 0 bases from V and 6 bases from J, leaving 12 bases between. The CDR3 is 15 amino acids. CDR3 DNA: TGTGCCAGAAGCTTGGGCGGACACCAAGATGAAAAACTGTTTTTT. Translated: CARSLGGHQDEKLFF.

This clone was recorded once. This rearrangement joins TRBV14 to TRBJ2-7, with D tentatively TRBD1 (6 bases). Germline V gene lookup returns CDR1 SGHDN and CDR2 FVKESK. V lost 1 base, J lost 3 bases, and 22 bases lay in between. The CDR3 is 18 residues long. The CDR3 loop is CASSQARSQGRVVYEQYF. CDR3 nucleotide sequence: TGTGCCAGCAGCCAAGCTAGGTCACAGGGAAGAGTAGTCTACGAGCAGTACTTC.

CDR3 loop: CASSEAQDYGYTF. CDR3 sequence (DNA): TGTGCCAGCAGTGAGGCGCAGGACTATGGCTACACCTTC. The chain employs TRBV6-1 and TRBJ1-2; D remains ambiguous. Trimming removed 3 bases at V and 3 bases at J, with 8 bases between. The CDR3 extends over 13 amino acids. Germline loops: CDR1 MNHNS, CDR2 SASEGT.

The chain combines TRBV29-1 with TRBJ1-1; weak D call: TRBD1 (5 bases). Trimming removed 3 bases at V and 3 bases at J, with 14 bases between. The CDR3 has 14 amino acids. Germline CDR1 reads SQVTM; CDR2 reads ANQGSEA. CDR3 amino acids: CSVDVRGGYTEAFF. The CDR3 bases are TGCAGCGTTGACGTCCGGGGGGGTTACACTGAAGCTTTCTTT.

The chain combines TRBV5-5 with TRBJ2-2; 9 positions agree with TRBD1. The germline V gene encodes CDR1 SGHKS and CDR2 YYEKEE (reference sequence). The J segment lost 0 bases and the V segment lost 2 bases, leaving 5 bases of the junction unmatched. The CDR3 extends over 17 amino acids. Here the CDR3 DNA reads TGTGCCAGCAGCTTTCGATGGACAGGGGCGAACACCGGGGAGCTGTTTTTT. Translation gives CASSFRWTGANTGELFF. Combining the CDR3 with reference TRBV5-5 and TRBJ2-2 gives the whole variable domain DAGVTQSPTHLIKTRGQQVTLRCSPISGHKSVSWYQQVLGQGPQFIFQYYEKEERGRGNFPDRFSARQFPNYSSELNVNALLLGDSALYLCASSFRWTGANTGELFFGEGSRLTVL.

The chain carries TRBV5-1 and TRBJ2-7; 7 positions agree with TRBD1. The V gene's germline CDR1 is SGHRS and CDR2 YFSETQ. The CDR3 consists of 16 residues. Germline trimming cut 2 bases from V and 3 bases from J; bases unmatched to any gene: 11. CDR3 region: CASSLRPTGLDYEQYF. Written as DNA, the CDR3 is TGCGCCAGCAGCTTACGACCGACAGGGTTAGACTACGAGCAGTACTTC.

The genes are TRBV28 and TRBJ1-2; no clear D. The length of the CDR3 is 13 residues. Germline V gives CDR1 MDHEN, CDR2 SYDVKM. V shed 3 bases and J shed 8 bases, with 13 bases lying between them. CDR3 residues: CASSFSDGRGYTF. DNA of the CDR3: TGTGCCAGCAGTTTTTCCGATGGGCGCGGCTACACCTTC.

This chain joins TRBV4-2 and TRBJ2-5; the D gene is possibly TRBD1 (5 bases). Trimming shortened V by 1 base and J by 0 bases, and 9 bases separated the two germline ends. This CDR3 has 15 residues. Looked up from germline, CDR1 is LGHNA and CDR2 is YNFKEQ. The CDR3 nucleotides read TGTGCCAGCAGCCAAGGGGTCAGGGACCAAGAGACCCAGTACTTC. This translates into CASSQGVRDQETQYF.

The V call is TRBV18, the J call TRBJ2-2, with TRBD1 identical over 7 bases. This CDR3 is 15 amino acids long. In germline, CDR1 is KGHSH, CDR2 LQKENI. V dropped 6 bases and J dropped 2; count of bases not matched to a gene: 6. Here the CDR3 DNA reads TGTGCCAGCTCTCTGGGACAGTCAAACACCGGGGAGCTGTTTTTT. The encoded protein is CASSLGQSNTGELFF. Filled out from reference TRBV18 and TRBJ2-2, the complete variable domain reads NAGVMQNPRHLVRRRGQEARLRCSPMKGHSHVYWYRQLPEEGLKFMVYLQKENIIDESGMPKERFSAEFPKEGPSILRIQQVVRGDSAAYFCASSLGQSNTGELFFGEGSRLTVL.

The chain employs TRBV7-8 and TRBJ2-3, with D perhaps matching TRBD1 (8 bases). Germline CDR1 SGHVS, CDR2 FQNEAQ. The CDR3 is made up of 18 amino acids. The germline V and J ends were trimmed by 8 bases and 1 base, with 25 bases remaining between them. CDR3 DNA: TGTGCCAGCTGGGGGGGGACAGGAAAGGGGTTCGGCACAGATACGCAGTATTTT. Amino acid sequence: CASWGGTGKGFGTDTQYF.

The chain is built from TRBV6-2 or TRBV6-3 and TRBJ2-5; TRBD1 agrees at 7 bases. The CDR3 has 18 amino acids. The trim removed 3 bases at V and 5 bases at J, leaving 18 bases unmatched. Germline loops: CDR1 MNHEY, CDR2 SVGEGT. CDR3 region: CASSYPALREQGWETQYF. The CDR3 DNA reads as TGTGCCAGCAGTTATCCTGCCCTCCGGGAACAGGGGTGGGAGACCCAGTACTTC.

The chain combines TRBV12-3 or TRBV12-4 with TRBJ1-1; no reliable D call. This CDR3 has 13 amino acids. The V and J ends lost 6 bases and 5 bases respectively, with 13 bases between them. The CDR3 is CASSLLEGTEAFF. The CDR3 coding sequence is TGTGCCAGCAGCCTCCTGGAGGGAACTGAAGCTTTCTTT.

As DNA, the CDR3 is TGTGCCAGCAGCTTGGGGCAGGGGGTCCACAATGAGCAGTTCTTC. Its protein is CASSLGQGVHNEQFF. J is TRBJ2-1 and V is TRBV5-6, with 7 bases that match TRBD1. This CDR3 region has 15 residues. With 0 bases clipped from V and 5 bases from J, the junction kept 5 bases outside the gene matches. The germline V gene encodes CDR1 SGHDT and CDR2 YYEEEE.

J is TRBJ1-6 and V is TRBV6-5; 8 positions match TRBD1. There are 15 residues in the CDR3. Germline V gives CDR1 MNHEY, CDR2 SVGAGI. Trimming took 7 bases from V and 4 from J; bases not matched to a gene: 6. The chain's CDR3 is CASTLTGVYNSPLHF. For the CDR3, the DNA is TGTGCCAGCACCCTGACAGGGGTTTATAATTCACCCCTCCACTTT.